These T cell receptor beta chains were read from a single sample in a study of CXCR3-negative and CXCR3-positive naive CD8 T cells. Reprocessing the 5' RACE reads, TCRdb reports a single entry for every CDR3 protein and omits DNA. Listed are about 120,000 distinct CDR3 sequences; 0.29% falls within the top ten. The sample taken for sequencing was naive CXCR3- CD8+ T cells from blood. These TCRs come from a human donor in good health. Some clones in this sample may be carry-over from other donors' samples. Each CDR3 is given with its conserved first and last residue.

TRBJ1-2	TRBV20-1	CSAGPDGGFFYGYTF
TRBJ2-1	TRBV20-1	CSARDRGLSYEQFF
TRBJ1-2	TRBV29-1	CSVEEQDRNRYGYTF
TRBJ2-7	TRBV29-1	CSVMGGTYSYEQYF
TRBJ2-3	TRBV12-3/TRBV12-4	CASSPRTGLTDTQYF
TRBJ2-1	TRBV7-9	CASRPDIQGEFF
TRBJ2-7	TRBV23-1	CASSPEGGYEQYF
TRBJ2-5	TRBV29-1	CSDWGTSGGVETQYF
TRBJ2-1	TRBV23-1	CASSHYTSPGPKYYNEQFF
TRBJ2-1	TRBV14	CASSHTGTGAYNDQFF
TRBJ1-1	TRBV6-6	CASSYGRNGDTEAFF
TRBJ2-7	TRBV5-1	CASSPGTGNYEQYF
TRBJ2-2	TRBV6-5	CASSFLAGGTGELFF
TRBJ1-1	TRBV7-6	CASSPAGQGTAFF
TRBJ1-1	TRBV28	CASTLLWNTEAFF
TRBJ2-1	TRBV29-1	CSVFNLSYNEQFF
TRBJ2-1	TRBV6-6	CASSGLDRDSYNEQFF
TRBJ1-5	TRBV5-5	CASSIQQLSYSNQPQHF
TRBJ1-1	TRBV12-3/TRBV12-4	CASSTRGEYTEAFF
TRBJ1-5	TRBV21-1	CASSKASRGHGQPQHF
TRBJ1-4	TRBV4-2	CASSSLNQGDNEKLFF
TRBJ2-5	TRBV7-2	CASSLAGTEQETQYF
TRBJ1-2	TRBV27	CASSSGGESYGYTF
TRBJ1-3	TRBV14	CASSLSGTTTVIYF
TRBJ2-3	TRBV27	CASSLTSGSLADTQYF
TRBJ2-3	TRBV3-1	CASSQASRLPLTDTQYF
TRBJ2-1	TRBV5-1	CASSLEIAFNEQFF
TRBJ1-1	TRBV12-3/TRBV12-4	CASSASTEAFF
TRBJ2-3	TRBV6-4	CASSTDPGSTDTQYF
TRBJ2-2	TRBV6-4	CASSDSEHGELFF
TRBJ2-7	TRBV28	CATYGTSGYREQYF
TRBJ1-6	TRBV27	CASSLSGQGKFSPLHF
TRBJ2-1	TRBV6-5	CASSYEGSQDYEQFF
TRBJ2-1	TRBV7-3	CASSLMGYGSYNEQFF
TRBJ2-1	TRBV28	CASSLSPLVRYNEQFF
TRBJ2-7	TRBV28	CASSLLAGASYEQYF
TRBJ2-7	TRBV4-3	CASSQEASGFYEQYF
TRBJ1-1	TRBV20-1	CSAKGQGVLEAFF
TRBJ2-5	TRBV28	CATSGSPGETQYF
TRBJ2-1	TRBV7-3	CASSYSGTSGRTGPDEQFF
TRBJ2-2	TRBV28	CASSPRDRVPTGELFF
TRBJ2-1	TRBV5-1	CASRVAGGPGNEQFF
TRBJ2-1	TRBV12-3/TRBV12-4	CASSPGLADNEQFF